This TCR beta chain emerged from a study of T-cell reconstitution after alpha-beta-depleted transplantation in children (dated by TCRdb to the mid-2010s). Regarding the complete study: T-cell immune reconstitution after TCRalphabeta/CD19-depleted allogeneic hematopoietic cell transplantation in children was quantitatively tracked in the study by means of TCR repertoire profiling.

What the treatment or condition label conveys for this sample: allogeneic hematopoietic cell transplantation with graft depleted of TCRalphabeta T cells and CD19 B cells. The transplant recipients were children given TCRalphabeta/CD19-depleted allogeneic hematopoietic cell grafts. The library was generated by PCR. The sequencer listed for this sample is Illumina HiSeq 2500. Molecular barcoding was employed in the preparation of TCR libraries, with unique molecular identifiers being used to normalize TCRbeta repertoire quantification. TCRdb redid the processing of the public reads, applying fastp at Q25 and MiXCR, and retained in-frame beta chains. Each CDR3 protein gets just one entry, which takes the most common genes and DNA from the rows behind it. The sample profile shows 280,000 or so distinct CDR3 sequences; more than 9% of them were found once. The ten largest clones represent around 22% of the sample.

The germline V gene gives CDR1 as MNHNS and CDR2 as SASEGT. V has 6 bases trimmed and J has 1 base trimmed; junction bases matching no gene number 10. The CDR3, from cysteine to phenylalanine, totals 17 residues. The read is trimmed to its CDR3 DNA, 51 bases read in frame from base 1. Beyond this particular receptor, the publication reports: In some patients, high TCRbeta diversity at day 60 was attributed to recipient T cells and intrathymic progenitors that had survived conditioning. Over subsequent months, a decline in hyperexpanded clone frequencies was noted, and after one year, T-cell counts and TCRbeta diversity were mostly ascribed to newly produced T cells. About two months after transplant, the apparently early recovery of alphabetaT-cell counts reportedly depended on just several hundred clones that had expanded rapidly and came from non-depleted graft cells.

The sample holds many counts of this clonotype. This clone's antigen is unknown. Base qualities were left out, and no much larger clone turns up one base away. The origin of this receptor is a male patient aged 2-15 years who had a stem cell transplant for chronic granulomatous disease, so the T cells may come from the graft donor. Sequencing was performed on peripheral blood, taken 180 days after TCRalphabeta/CD19-depleted stem cell transplant. The receptor chain draws on TRBV6-1 and TRBJ2-2; TRBD1 agrees with 8 junctional bases. The DNA sequence follows: TGTGCCAGCAGAAGGCAGGGGGCGCGCGGGAACACCGGGGAGCTGTTTTTT. It is translated as CASRRQGARGNTGELFF.